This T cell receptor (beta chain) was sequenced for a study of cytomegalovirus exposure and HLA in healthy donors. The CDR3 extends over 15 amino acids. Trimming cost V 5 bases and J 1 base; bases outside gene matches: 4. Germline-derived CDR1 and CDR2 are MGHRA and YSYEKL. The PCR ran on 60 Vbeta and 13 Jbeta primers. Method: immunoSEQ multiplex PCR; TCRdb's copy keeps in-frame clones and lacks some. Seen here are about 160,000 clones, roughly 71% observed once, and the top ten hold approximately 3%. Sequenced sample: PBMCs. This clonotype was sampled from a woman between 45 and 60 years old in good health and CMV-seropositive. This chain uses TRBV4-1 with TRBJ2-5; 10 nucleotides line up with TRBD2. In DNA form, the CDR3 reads TGCGCCAGCAGCGGTAGCGGGGGGACCCAAGAGACCCAGTACTTC. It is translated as CASSGSGGTQETQYF.